What follows are 24 T cell receptor beta chains derived from one specimen sequenced in a study of blood T cell repertoires in COVID-19. The protocol was immunoSEQ multiplex PCR, while the TCRdb copy is restricted to in-frame clones and leaves out a portion. The sample has some 300,000 clones; more than 75% are singletons. Sequencing was performed on PBMCs or T cells enriched from blood (not recorded which). These TCRs come from a young woman who had recovered from COVID-19.

The chain carries TRBV2 and TRBJ2-3; a weak D match, TRBD2 (6 bases). The CDR3 is made up of 17 amino acids. Trimming pared 6 bases from V and 1 base from J, leaving 20 bases between. The germline V gene has CDR1 SNHLY and CDR2 FYNNEI. The CDR3 DNA reads as TGTGCCAGCAGGGTCCCTTCGGGACTTGAACGCACAGATACGCAGTATTTT. This gives the protein CASRVPSGLERTDTQYF. The full variable domain, in which reference TRBV2 and TRBJ2-3 provide the parts outside the CDR3, is EPEVTQTPSHQVTQMGQEVILRCVPISNHLYFYWYRQILGQKVEFLVSFYNNEISEKSEIFDDQFSVERPDGSNFTLKIRSTKLEDSAMYFCASRVPSGLERTDTQYFGPGTRLTVL.

On this clone itself: Distinct nucleotide sequences in the sample also encode this CDR3. This rearrangement joins TRBV28 to TRBJ1-2; 8 bases are shared with TRBD1. J was trimmed by 8 bases and V by 5 bases; bases with no gene match: 7. Germline CDR1 MDHEN, CDR2 SYDVKM. The CDR3 covers 13 residues. The chain's CDR3 is CASSPDRVNGYTF. Here the CDR3 DNA reads TGTGCCAGCAGTCCGGACAGGGTAAACGGCTACACCTTC.

The chain links TRBV20-1 to TRBJ1-1; perhaps TRBD1 as D (5 bases). This CDR3 contains 14 residues. The V gene lost 3 bases and the J gene lost 3 bases, with 14 bases spanning the gap. Germline assignment: CDR1 DFQATT and CDR2 SNEGSKA (reference sequence). This CDR3 is CSASQAGRDTEAFF. CDR3 nucleotides: TGCAGTGCTAGTCAGGCAGGGAGGGACACTGAAGCTTTCTTT.

With respect to this clone: Other DNA variants within this sample encode the same CDR3. This chain connects TRBV18 to TRBJ2-7; 9 bases match TRBD1. CDR3 length: 14 amino acids. The V gene's germline CDR1 is KGHSH and CDR2 LQKENI. J lost 2 bases, V lost 3 bases, and 2 bases had no gene match. CDR3 DNA sequence: TGTGCCAGCTCACCCGGACAGGGGCCCTACGAGCAGTACTTC. Protein: CASSPGQGPYEQYF.

The chain carries TRBV4-2 and TRBJ1-1; no firm D call. The germline V and J ends were trimmed by 1 base and 3 bases, with 9 bases remaining between them. This CDR3 region has 14 residues. CDR1 is LGHNA and CDR2 is YNFKEQ in the germline V gene. DNA of the CDR3: TGTGCCAGCAGCCAAGGCTATGTGGACACTGAAGCTTTCTTT. It specifies CASSQGYVDTEAFF.

The chain carries TRBV5-1 and TRBJ2-5; D gene unclear. Germline V gives CDR1 SGHRS, CDR2 YFSETQ. V lost 0 bases and J 2 bases, leaving 8 bases between the germline ends. The CDR3 covers 14 residues. The DNA for the CDR3 is TGCGCCAGCAGCTTGGGCACACAGCAAGAGACCCAGTACTTC. This codes for CASSLGTQQETQYF. Using reference TRBV5-1 and TRBJ2-5 for the parts outside the CDR3, the full variable domain is KAGVTQTPRYLIKTRGQQVTLSCSPISGHRSVSWYQQTPGQGLQFLFEYFSETQRNKGNFPGRFSGRQFSNSRSEMNVSTLELGDSALYLCASSLGTQQETQYFGPGTRLLVL.

CDR3 nucleotide sequence: TGTGCCAGTAGTGTTGGGACAGGGAGATACAACCGGGACTATGGCTACACCTTC. The encoded protein is CASSVGTGRYNRDYGYTF. The rearrangement joins TRBV19 to TRBJ1-2; 9 nucleotides match TRBD1. The trim removed 5 bases at V and 3 bases at J, leaving 16 bases unmatched. Germline V gives CDR1 LNHDA, CDR2 SQIVND (reference sequence). The CDR3 is made up of 18 amino acids.

The chain recombines TRBV4-2 with TRBJ2-1; unclear D gene. The CDR3 runs 13 residues. V lost 1 base, J lost 5 bases, and 6 bases lay in between. Germline V gives CDR1 LGHNA, CDR2 YNFKEQ. In DNA, the CDR3 is TGTGCCAGCAGCCAAGTTACGGACAATGAGCAGTTCTTC. It is translated as CASSQVTDNEQFF.

The rearrangement joins TRBV7-2 to TRBJ1-4, with D perhaps matching TRBD1 (5 bases). Germline V lookup: CDR1 SGHTA, CDR2 FQGNSA. With 5 bases removed from V and 5 bases from J, the gap between germline ends came to 18 bases. The CDR3 runs 16 residues. CDR3 amino acids: CASSLGGGLLNEKLFF. CDR3 nucleotide sequence: TGTGCCAGCAGCCTGGGGGGGGGTCTGTTGAATGAAAAACTGTTTTTT.

The J gene is TRBJ1-1, the V gene TRBV5-4; D not certain. Trimming shortened V by 0 bases and J by 4 bases, and 16 bases separated the two germline ends. The CDR3 runs to 16 residues. Germline V gene sequence: CDR1 SGHNT, CDR2 YYREEE (reference sequence). In DNA form, the CDR3 reads TGTGCCAGCAGCTTGGATGCGAGGGCTGACTTCACTGAAGCTTTCTTT. Residues: CASSLDARADFTEAFF.

CDR3: CASSSRTGTDQETQYF. In DNA form, the CDR3 reads TGTGCCAGCAGCTCGCGGACTGGCACGGACCAAGAGACCCAGTACTTC. The V call is TRBV5-8, the J call TRBJ2-5; TRBD2 is a possible D gene (5 bases). Trimming left V 3 bases short and J 0 bases short, with 15 bases between. CDR1 SGHTS and CDR2 YDEGEE come from the germline V gene. The CDR3 sequence is 16 residues long. Variable domain in full (rest from reference TRBV5-8 and TRBJ2-5): EAGVTQSPTHLIKTRGQQATLRCSPISGHTSVYWYQQALGLGLQFLLWYDEGEERNRGNFPPRFSGRQFPNYSSELNVNALELEDSALYLCASSSRTGTDQETQYFGPGTRLLVL.

This chain links TRBV19 with TRBJ2-1; TRBD2 agrees at 9 bases. J lost 7 bases, V lost 0 bases, and 13 bases had no gene match. Germline CDR1 is LNHDA and CDR2 is SQIVND (reference sequence). There are 18 residues in the CDR3. The DNA of the CDR3 is TGTGCCAGTAGTATAGACCCTCTAGCGGGGCCCTACTATAATGAGCAGTTCTTC. Translating it yields CASSIDPLAGPYYNEQFF.

This chain connects TRBV27 to TRBJ1-1, with D possibly being TRBD1 (5 bases). The CDR3 extends over 13 amino acids. The ends were cut back, 5 bases at V and 0 bases at J, with 7 bases in the middle. The germline gives CDR1 MNHEY, CDR2 SMNVEV (reference sequence). CDR3 amino acids: CASSKTVNTEAFF. Here the CDR3 DNA reads TGTGCCAGCAGTAAGACAGTGAACACTGAAGCTTTCTTT.

The count of this clone is one. CDR3 in DNA: TGTGCCAGCAGCTTTGTCGCAGGGGGCGACTATGGCTACACCTTC. The encoded protein is CASSFVAGGDYGYTF. The chain uses TRBV7-2 and TRBJ1-2; 8 bases fit TRBD1. CDR3 length equals 15 residues. Germline trimming cut 3 bases from V and 3 bases from J; bases unmatched to any gene: 6. Germline CDR1 and CDR2: SGHTA and FQGNSA.

The rearrangement links TRBV2 to TRBJ1-6; D remains ambiguous. The germline CDR1 and CDR2 sequences are SNHLY and FYNNEI. V lost 9 bases and J 1 base, leaving 13 bases between the germline ends. This CDR3 is 15 amino acids long. This CDR3 is CASEAPGSYNSPLHF. As DNA, the CDR3 is TGTGCCAGTGAAGCCCCTGGTTCCTATAATTCACCCCTCCACTTT.

The chain uses TRBV7-2 and TRBJ2-7; D is ambiguous. Germline V gene lookup returns CDR1 SGHTA and CDR2 FQGNSA. CDR3 length: 11 residues. Trimming removed 4 bases from V and 4 bases from J, with 5 bases in between. The chain's CDR3 is CASSSLYEQYF. In DNA, the CDR3 is TGTGCCAGCAGCTCCCTTTACGAGCAGTACTTC. The whole variable domain, filled in from reference TRBV7-2 and TRBJ2-7, reads GAGVSQSPSNKVTEKGKDVELRCDPISGHTALYWYRQSLGQGLEFLIYFQGNSAPDKSGLPSDRFSAERTGGSVSTLTIQRTQQEDSAVYLCASSSLYEQYFGPGTRLTVT.

On this clone itself: At one of its ends the junction is not consistent with the germline gene, which may arise from a read error. V gene TRBV6-5 combines with J gene TRBJ1-3; D is uncertain. The CDR3 loop spans 14 amino acids. In germline, CDR1 is MNHEY, CDR2 SVGAGI. CDR3: CASRTGLSGNTIYF. CDR3 in DNA: TGCGCCAGCAGAACGGGATTATCTGGAAACACCATATATTTT.

CDR3 DNA: TGTGCCAGCAGCGTAGTTGTACAGAACACCGGGGAGCTGTTTTTT. Translated: CASSVVVQNTGELFF. The chain is built from TRBV9 and TRBJ2-2; no definite D call. The germline gives CDR1 SGDLS, CDR2 YYNGEE. The V end was cut by 0 bases, the J end by 1 base, with 7 bases between. The CDR3 loop spans 15 amino acids.

This chain links TRBV7-2 with TRBJ2-3; possibly TRBD2 for D (6 bases). The CDR3 sequence is 15 residues long. Trimming took off 5 bases at V and 5 bases at J, with 17 bases between the two ends. From germline, CDR1 is SGHTA and CDR2 FQGNSA. The CDR3 DNA sequence: TGTGCCAGCAGCCCAAAATGGGGGGTAGAAGATACGCAGTATTTT. Residues: CASSPKWGVEDTQYF.

V is TRBV19 and J is TRBJ1-2, with TRBD1 as a possible D gene (6 bases). V lost 6 bases to trimming and J lost 5 bases, with 16 bases between them. This CDR3 region has 14 residues. Per germline, CDR1 LNHDA and CDR2 SQIVND (reference sequence). CDR3 loop: CASRLPGQEYGYTF. DNA for the CDR3: TGTGCCAGTAGACTACCGGGACAAGAATATGGCTACACCTTC.

The J gene is TRBJ1-1, the V gene TRBV2; possibly TRBD1 for D (5 bases). Between the trimmed V and J ends, which lost 6 bases and 1 base, there was a span of 12 bases. The length of the CDR3 is 14 residues. Germline CDR1 and CDR2: SNHLY and FYNNEI. CDR3 DNA: TGTGCCAGCAGGGGTGACAGACAGAACACTGAAGCTTTCTTT. This sequence encodes CASRGDRQNTEAFF.

The chain uses TRBV4-1 and TRBJ2-5, with 8 nucleotides matching TRBD2. Germline V gene sequence: CDR1 MGHRA, CDR2 YSYEKL. The CDR3 has 18 amino acids. With V trimmed by 0 bases and J by 0 bases, 9 bases remained unmatched. DNA of the CDR3: TGCGCCAGCAGCCAAGATTGGGGTAGGCGGGGGGACCAAGAGACCCAGTACTTC. As protein: CASSQDWGRRGDQETQYF.

The rearrangement links TRBV10-2 to TRBJ2-7; TRBD2 is a possible D gene (5 bases). CDR3 length equals 13 residues. Trimming pared 6 bases from V and 3 bases from J, leaving 12 bases between. Germline V gene data show CDR1 as WSHSY and CDR2 as SAAADI. This chain's CDR3 is CASRPGLNYEQYF. CDR3 DNA sequence: TGCGCCAGCAGACCCGGACTGAACTACGAGCAGTACTTC.

This chain links TRBV19 with TRBJ2-7, with D possibly matching TRBD1 (6 bases). Germline V gene sequence: CDR1 LNHDA, CDR2 SQIVND (reference sequence). The CDR3 covers 14 residues. V was cut by 3 bases and J by 3 bases, with 12 bases left in between. CDR3 DNA: TGTGCCAGTAGTATCTTTGGACAGAGCTACGAGCAGTACTTC. It is translated as CASSIFGQSYEQYF.